There are a few counts of the clone carrying this TCR beta chain. The data are from a study of blood T cells in healthy people across ages. Then a second PCR, running roughly 7 to 11 cycles, was carried out with a sample-barcoded 5' primer and a J-beta primer mix. TCRdb independently ran MiXCR on the 5' RACE reads; one entry per CDR3 protein. Of around 1.5 million distinct CDR3 sequences listed, roughly 59% are singletons. The TCR was taken from a man between 18 and 35 years old in good health. Sequencing used blood.

CDR3 amino acids: CASSYAGTGVDSPLHF. The CDR3 region has the DNA TGTGCCAGCAGTTACGCCGGGACAGGGGTGGATTCACCCCTCCACTTT. The gene calls are TRBV6-6 and TRBJ1-6, with TRBD1 matching 10 bases. Trimming at V came to 2 bases and at J to 8 bases, leaving 6 bases not matched to a gene. The germline V gene has CDR1 MNHNY and CDR2 SVGAGI (reference sequence). The CDR3 spans 16 residues.